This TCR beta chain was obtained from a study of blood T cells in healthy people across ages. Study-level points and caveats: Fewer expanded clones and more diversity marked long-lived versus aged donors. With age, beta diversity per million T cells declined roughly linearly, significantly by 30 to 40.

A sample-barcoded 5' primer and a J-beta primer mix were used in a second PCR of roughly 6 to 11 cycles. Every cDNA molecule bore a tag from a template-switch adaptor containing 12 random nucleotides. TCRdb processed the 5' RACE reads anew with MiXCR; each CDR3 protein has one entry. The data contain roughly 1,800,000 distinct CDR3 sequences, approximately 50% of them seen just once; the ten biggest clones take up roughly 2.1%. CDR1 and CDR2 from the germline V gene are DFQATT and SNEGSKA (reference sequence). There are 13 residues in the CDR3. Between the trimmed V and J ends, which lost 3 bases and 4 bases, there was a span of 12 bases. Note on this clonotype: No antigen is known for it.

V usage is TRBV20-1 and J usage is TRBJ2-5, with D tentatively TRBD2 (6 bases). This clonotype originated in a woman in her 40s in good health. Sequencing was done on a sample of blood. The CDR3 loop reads CSARLGGGETQYF. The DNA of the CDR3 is TGCAGTGCTAGGCTGGGGGGAGGAGAGACCCAGTACTTC.